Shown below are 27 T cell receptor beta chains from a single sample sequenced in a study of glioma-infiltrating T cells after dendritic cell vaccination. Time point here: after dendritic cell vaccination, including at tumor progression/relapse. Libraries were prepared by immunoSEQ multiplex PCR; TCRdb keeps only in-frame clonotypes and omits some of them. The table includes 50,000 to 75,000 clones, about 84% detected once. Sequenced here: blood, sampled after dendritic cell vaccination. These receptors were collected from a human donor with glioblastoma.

The CDR3 loop reads CASSLVNRTYGYTF. CDR3 DNA: TGTGCCAGCAGCTTAGTTAACAGGACATATGGCTACACCTTC. The rearrangement joins TRBV11-3 to TRBJ1-2; weak D call: TRBD1 (5 bases). Trimming shortened V by 1 base and J by 5 bases, and 11 bases separated the two germline ends. Germline V CDR1 and CDR2: SGHNT, YENEEA. This CDR3 is built from 14 residues. Full variable domain (remainder filled in from reference TRBV11-3 and TRBJ1-2): EAGVVQSPRYKIIEKKQPVAFWCNPISGHNTLYWYLQNLGQGPELLIRYENEEAVDDSQLPKDRFSAERLKGVDSTLKIQPAELGDSAVYLCASSLVNRTYGYTFGSGTRLTVV.

CDR3 coding DNA: TGTGCCAGCAGGGTTACTAGCGGGGGGGACCCAAATGAGCAGTTCTTC. Translated, it gives CASRVTSGGDPNEQFF. The rearrangement links TRBV5-4 to TRBJ2-1; 13 bases line up with TRBD2. The CDR3 runs 16 residues. Germline lookup yields CDR1 SGHNT and CDR2 YYREEE (reference sequence). Trimming at V came to 5 bases and at J to 7 bases, leaving 9 bases not matched to a gene. Combining the CDR3 with reference TRBV5-4 and TRBJ2-1 gives the whole variable domain ETGVTQSPTHLIKTRGQQVTLRCSSQSGHNTVSWYQQALGQGPQFIFQYYREEENGRGNFPPRFSGLQFPNYSSELNVNALELDDSALYLCASRVTSGGDPNEQFFGPGTRLTVL.

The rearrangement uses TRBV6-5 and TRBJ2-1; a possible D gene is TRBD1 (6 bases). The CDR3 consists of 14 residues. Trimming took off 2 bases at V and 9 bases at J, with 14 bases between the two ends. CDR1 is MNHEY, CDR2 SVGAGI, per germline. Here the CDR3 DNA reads TGTGCCAGCAGTTACACGCGACAGGTATCTGAGCAGTTCTTC. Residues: CASSYTRQVSEQFF.

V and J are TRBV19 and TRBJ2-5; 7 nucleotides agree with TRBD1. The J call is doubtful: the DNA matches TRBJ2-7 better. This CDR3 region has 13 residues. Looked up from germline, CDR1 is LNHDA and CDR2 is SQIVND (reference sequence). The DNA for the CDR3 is TGTGCCAGTAGTCCGGGACAGAACTACGAGCAGTACTTC. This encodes CASSPGQNYEQYF.

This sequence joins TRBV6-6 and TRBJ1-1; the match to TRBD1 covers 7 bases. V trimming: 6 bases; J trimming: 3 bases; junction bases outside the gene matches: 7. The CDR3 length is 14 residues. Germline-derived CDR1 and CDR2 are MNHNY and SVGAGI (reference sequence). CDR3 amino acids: CASSWDRKYTEAFF. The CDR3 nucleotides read TGTGCCAGCAGCTGGGACAGAAAGTACACTGAAGCTTTCTTT.

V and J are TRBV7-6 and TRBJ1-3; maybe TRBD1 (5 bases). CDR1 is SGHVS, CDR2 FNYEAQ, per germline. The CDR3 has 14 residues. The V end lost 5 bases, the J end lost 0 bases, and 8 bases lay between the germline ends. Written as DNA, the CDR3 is TGTGCCAGCAGCCCAGACAGCTCTGGAAACACCATATATTTT. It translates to CASSPDSSGNTIYF.

CDR3 residues: CSVRSAGGNYEQYF. The CDR3 coding sequence is TGCAGCGTCCGCAGCGCGGGAGGGAACTACGAGCAGTACTTC. The V gene is TRBV29-1, the J gene TRBJ2-7, with 9 bases fitting TRBD2. Germline-derived CDR1 and CDR2 are SQVTM and ANQGSEA. This CDR3 spans 14 amino acids. V shed 6 bases, J shed 3 bases, and the junction held 9 bases outside the gene matches.

In nucleotides, the CDR3 is TGTGCCAGCAGCGGACGCCCCAGGGGTGAGAACACTGAAGCTTTCTTT. This translates into CASSGRPRGENTEAFF. This chain connects TRBV11-3 to TRBJ1-1; maybe TRBD1 (6 bases). The ends were cut back, 5 bases at V and 1 base at J, with 17 bases in the middle. Germline CDR1 SGHNT, CDR2 YENEEA. The CDR3 contains 16 residues.

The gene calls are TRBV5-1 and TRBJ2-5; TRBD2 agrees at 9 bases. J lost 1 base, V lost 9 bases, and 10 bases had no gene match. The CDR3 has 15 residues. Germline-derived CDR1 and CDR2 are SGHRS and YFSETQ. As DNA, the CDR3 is TGCGCCACCACTCCCGATAGCGGGGGCCAAGAGACCCAGTACTTC. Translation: CATTPDSGGQETQYF. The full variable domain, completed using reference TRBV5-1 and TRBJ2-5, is KAGVTQTPRYLIKTRGQQVTLSCSPISGHRSVSWYQQTPGQGLQFLFEYFSETQRNKGNFPGRFSGRQFSNSRSEMNVSTLELGDSALYLCATTPDSGGQETQYFGPGTRLLVL.

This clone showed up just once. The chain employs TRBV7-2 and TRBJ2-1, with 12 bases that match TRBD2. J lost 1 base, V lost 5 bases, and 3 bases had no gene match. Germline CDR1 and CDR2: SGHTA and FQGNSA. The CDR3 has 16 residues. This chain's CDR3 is CASSLTSGGSYNEQFF. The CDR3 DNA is TGTGCCAGCAGCCTGACTAGCGGGGGATCCTACAATGAGCAGTTCTTC.

CDR3 coding DNA: TGTGCCAGCAGTTATAAGGGCACGGGGAGGTACGGTGAGCAGTTCTTC. It translates to CASSYKGTGRYGEQFF. The rearrangement uses TRBV6-5 and TRBJ2-1; a possible D gene is TRBD2 (6 bases). Trimming took off 3 bases at V and 9 bases at J, with 21 bases between the two ends. Germline CDR1 and CDR2: MNHEY and SVGAGI. The CDR3 sequence is 16 residues long.

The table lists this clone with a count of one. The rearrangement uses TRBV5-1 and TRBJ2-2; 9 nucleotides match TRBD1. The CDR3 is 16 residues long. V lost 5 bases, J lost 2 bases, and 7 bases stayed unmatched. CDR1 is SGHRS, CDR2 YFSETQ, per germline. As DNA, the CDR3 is TGCGCCAGCAGTCTTTACAGGGGGCCAAACACCGGGGAGCTGTTTTTT. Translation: CASSLYRGPNTGELFF.

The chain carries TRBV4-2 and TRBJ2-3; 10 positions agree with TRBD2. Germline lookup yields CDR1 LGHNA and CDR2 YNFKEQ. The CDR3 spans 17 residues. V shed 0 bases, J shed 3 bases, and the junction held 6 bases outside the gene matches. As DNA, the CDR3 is TGTGCCAGCAGCCAAGAGGGAGCGGGGGGGCCAACAGATACGCAGTATTTT. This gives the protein CASSQEGAGGPTDTQYF.

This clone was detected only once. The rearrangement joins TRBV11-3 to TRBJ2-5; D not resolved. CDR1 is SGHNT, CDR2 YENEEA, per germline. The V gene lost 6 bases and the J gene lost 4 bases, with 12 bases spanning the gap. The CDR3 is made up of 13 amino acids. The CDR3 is CASSANIRETQYF. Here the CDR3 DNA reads TGTGCCAGCAGTGCGAATATACGAGAGACCCAGTACTTC.

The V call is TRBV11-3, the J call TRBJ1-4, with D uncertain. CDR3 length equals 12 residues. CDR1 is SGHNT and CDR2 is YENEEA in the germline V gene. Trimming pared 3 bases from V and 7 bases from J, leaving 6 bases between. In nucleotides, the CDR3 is TGTGCCAGCAGCTTTCGAGGTGAAAAACTGTTTTTT. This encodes CASSFRGEKLFF.

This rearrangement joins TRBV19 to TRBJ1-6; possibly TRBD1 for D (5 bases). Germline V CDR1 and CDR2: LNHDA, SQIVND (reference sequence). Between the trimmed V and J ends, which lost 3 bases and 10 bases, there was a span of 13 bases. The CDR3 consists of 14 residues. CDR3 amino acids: CASSIGGVGSPLHF. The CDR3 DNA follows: TGTGCCAGTAGTATCGGAGGGGTCGGGTCACCCCTCCACTTT.

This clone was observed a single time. This CDR3 reads CASSLSTRLNEQFF. CDR3 coding DNA: TGTGCCAGCAGCTTGAGCACTAGGTTGAATGAGCAGTTCTTC. V is TRBV7-9 and J is TRBJ2-1; possibly TRBD2 for D (5 bases). The CDR3 sequence is 14 residues long. Trimming took off 3 bases at V and 7 bases at J, with 13 bases between the two ends. The germline V gene has CDR1 SEHNR and CDR2 FQNEAQ (reference sequence).

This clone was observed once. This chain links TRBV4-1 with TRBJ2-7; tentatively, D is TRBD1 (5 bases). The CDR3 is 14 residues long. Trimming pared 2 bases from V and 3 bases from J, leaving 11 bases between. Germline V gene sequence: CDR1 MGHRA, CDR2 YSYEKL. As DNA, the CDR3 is TGCGCCAGCAGCCAATTTGACAGAGGCTACGAGCAGTACTTC. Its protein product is CASSQFDRGYEQYF.

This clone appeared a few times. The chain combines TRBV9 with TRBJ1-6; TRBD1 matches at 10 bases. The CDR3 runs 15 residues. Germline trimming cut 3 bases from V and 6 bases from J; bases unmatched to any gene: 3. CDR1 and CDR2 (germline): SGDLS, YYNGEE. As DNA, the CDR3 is TGTGCCAGCAGCGCGACAGGGGGCCGTAATTCACCCCTCCACTTT. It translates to CASSATGGRNSPLHF.

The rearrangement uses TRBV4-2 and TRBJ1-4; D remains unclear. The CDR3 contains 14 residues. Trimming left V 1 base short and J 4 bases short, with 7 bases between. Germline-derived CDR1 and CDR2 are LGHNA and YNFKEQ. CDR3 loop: CASSQVGSNEKLFF. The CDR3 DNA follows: TGTGCCAGCAGCCAAGTTGGCAGTAATGAAAAACTGTTTTTT.

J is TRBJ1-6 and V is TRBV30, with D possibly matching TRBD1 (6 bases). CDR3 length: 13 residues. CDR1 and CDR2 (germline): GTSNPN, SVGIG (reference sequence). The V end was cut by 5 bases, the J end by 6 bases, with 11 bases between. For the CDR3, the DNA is TGTGCCTGGGAGCAACAGGGTAATTCACCCCTCCACTTT. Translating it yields CAWEQQGNSPLHF.

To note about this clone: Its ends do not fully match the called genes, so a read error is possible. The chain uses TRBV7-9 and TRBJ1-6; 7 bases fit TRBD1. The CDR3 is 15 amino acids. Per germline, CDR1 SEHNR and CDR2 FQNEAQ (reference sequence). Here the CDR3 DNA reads TGCGCCAGCAGCCAGTCGAGGGGGCTGGGTTCACCCCTCCACTTT. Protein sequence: CASSQSRGLGSPLHF.

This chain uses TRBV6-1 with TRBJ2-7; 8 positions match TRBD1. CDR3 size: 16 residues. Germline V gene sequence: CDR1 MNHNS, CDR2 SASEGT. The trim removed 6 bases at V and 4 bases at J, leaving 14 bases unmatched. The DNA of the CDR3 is TGTGCCAGCAGCGAACTCACAGGGGGTAAGGGTTACGAGCAGTACTTC. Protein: CASSELTGGKGYEQYF.

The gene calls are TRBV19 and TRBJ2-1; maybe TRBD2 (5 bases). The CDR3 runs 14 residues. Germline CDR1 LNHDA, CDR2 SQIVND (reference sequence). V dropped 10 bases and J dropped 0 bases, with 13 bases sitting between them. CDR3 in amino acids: CAISTGISYNEQFF. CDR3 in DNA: TGTGCCATCTCAACGGGGATCTCCTACAATGAGCAGTTCTTC.

CDR3 amino acids: CASSVNYEQYF. As DNA, the CDR3 is TGTGCCAGCAGCGTCAACTACGAGCAGTACTTC. This sequence joins TRBV11-2 and TRBJ2-7; D not certain. V was cut by 5 bases and J by 3 bases, with 5 bases left in between. The CDR3 loop spans 11 amino acids. Per germline, CDR1 SGHAT and CDR2 FQNNGV. Complete variable domain (other parts from reference TRBV11-2 and TRBJ2-7): EAGVAQSPRYKIIEKRQSVAFWCNPISGHATLYWYQQILGQGPKLLIQFQNNGVVDDSQLPKDRFSAERLKGVDSTLKIQPAKLEDSAVYLCASSVNYEQYFGPGTRLTVT.

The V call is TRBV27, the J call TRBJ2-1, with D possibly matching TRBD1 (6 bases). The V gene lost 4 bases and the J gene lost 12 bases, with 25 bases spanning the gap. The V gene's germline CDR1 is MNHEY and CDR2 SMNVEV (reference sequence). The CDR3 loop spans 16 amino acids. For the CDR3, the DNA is TGTGCCAGCAGTTCCCGGAACAGGGCCGCCGCTCTAGGGCAGTTCTTC. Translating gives CASSSRNRAAALGQFF.

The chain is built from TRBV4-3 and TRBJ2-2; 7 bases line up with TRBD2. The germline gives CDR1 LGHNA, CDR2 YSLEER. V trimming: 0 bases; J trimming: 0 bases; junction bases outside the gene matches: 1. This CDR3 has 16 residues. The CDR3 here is CASSQDRGANTGELFF. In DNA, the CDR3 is TGCGCCAGCAGCCAAGATCGGGGGGCGAACACCGGGGAGCTGTTTTTT.